This passage covers 9 T cell receptor beta chains from one sample sequenced in a study of blood T cell repertoires in COVID-19. TCRdb's copy holds only in-frame clones and misses some; the assay was immunoSEQ multiplex PCR. Here the sample spans about 73,000 clones, around 83% being singletons. Sequences were obtained from peripheral blood. These receptors were collected from a man aged 45-65 years with active COVID-19.

With regard to this clone: The sample holds other DNA sequences that translate to the same CDR3. The chain has TRBV5-1 and TRBJ2-2, with TRBD1 matching over 8 bases. The junction had 5 bases not matched to a gene; V was cut back by 4 bases and J by 6 bases. Germline CDR1 SGHRS, CDR2 YFSETQ. The CDR3 contains 14 residues. The CDR3 nucleotides are TGCGCCAGCAGCCTCCAGGGGGCATCCGGGGAGCTGTTTTTT. It is translated as CASSLQGASGELFF. Full variable domain (remainder filled in from reference TRBV5-1 and TRBJ2-2): KAGVTQTPRYLIKTRGQQVTLSCSPISGHRSVSWYQQTPGQGLQFLFEYFSETQRNKGNFPGRFSGRQFSNSRSEMNVSTLELGDSALYLCASSLQGASGELFFGEGSRLTVL.

This sequence joins TRBV3-1 (or the pseudogene TRBV3-2) and TRBJ1-6; possible D gene TRBD1, 6 bases. Germline V gene sequence: CDR1 LGHDT, CDR2 YNNKEL (reference sequence). The CDR3 length is 15 residues. V lost 1 base and J lost 4, with 8 bases in between. CDR3 protein: CASSQGGQYNSPLHF. CDR3 nucleotides: TGTGCCAGCAGCCAAGGGGGGCAATATAATTCACCCCTCCACTTT.

CDR3: CASSPAPGTGSNEQFF. For the CDR3, the DNA is TGTGCCAGCAGCCCTGCACCGGGGACAGGGTCCAATGAGCAGTTCTTC. This chain connects TRBV7-3 to TRBJ2-1; 9 bases match TRBD1. J was trimmed by 6 bases and V by 5 bases; bases with no gene match: 11. Germline values: CDR1 SGHTA, CDR2 FQGTGA. The CDR3 runs to 16 residues.

The V and J genes are TRBV5-1 and TRBJ2-3; 8 positions agree with TRBD1. The germline V gene has CDR1 SGHRS and CDR2 YFSETQ. V was pared by 3 bases and J by 4 bases, with 7 bases of the junction left unmatched. This CDR3 region has 15 residues. CDR3 residues: CASSWSGQGADTQYF. CDR3 nucleotide sequence: TGCGCCAGCAGCTGGAGCGGACAGGGTGCAGATACGCAGTATTTT.

This chain links TRBV7-9 with TRBJ2-1, with D unresolved. With 8 bases removed from V and 5 bases from J, the gap between germline ends came to 10 bases. The CDR3 consists of 12 residues. Germline V gives CDR1 SEHNR, CDR2 FQNEAQ (reference sequence). CDR3 in DNA: TGTGCCAGCGAGTCCGATGACAATGAGCAGTTCTTC. This gives the protein CASESDDNEQFF. The variable domain in full, completed from reference TRBV7-9 and TRBJ2-1, reads DTGVSQNPRHKITKRGQNVTFRCDPISEHNRLYWYRQTLGQGPEFLTYFQNEAQLEKSRLLSDRFSAERPKGSFSTLEIQRTEQGDSAMYLCASESDDNEQFFGPGTRLTVL.

The sample holds one count of this clone. Other DNA sequences in the same sample also yield this CDR3. The V call is TRBV5-1, the J call TRBJ2-2, with no clear D. CDR1 is SGHRS and CDR2 is YFSETQ in the germline V gene. The V gene lost 0 bases and the J gene lost 1 base, with 4 bases spanning the gap. The length of the CDR3 is 14 residues. The DNA for the CDR3 is TGCGCCAGCAGCTTGGGACAGAACACCGGGGAGCTGTTTTTT. This codes for CASSLGQNTGELFF.

The CDR3 loop reads CASSFGTSGVTQYF. DNA of the CDR3: TGTGCCAGCAGCTTTGGGACTAGCGGGGTTACGCAGTATTTT. The chain combines TRBV7-3 with TRBJ2-3; 13 positions match TRBD2. CDR3 length equals 14 residues. Germline CDR1 reads SGHTA; CDR2 reads FQGTGA. Trimming at V came to 3 bases and at J to 8 bases, leaving 2 bases not matched to a gene.

The J gene is TRBJ1-2, the V gene TRBV7-6, with TRBD1 matching over 9 bases. The V and J ends lost 1 base and 8 bases, in that order; junction bases with no gene match: 8. This CDR3 has 15 residues. The V gene's germline CDR1 is SGHVS and CDR2 FNYEAQ. The CDR3 loop reads CASSLVYRGRVGYTF. Written as DNA, the CDR3 is TGTGCCAGCAGCTTAGTTTACAGGGGGCGAGTCGGCTACACCTTC.

The chain employs TRBV19 and TRBJ1-2; 10 bases align to TRBD1. V was pared by 7 bases and J by 7 bases, with 6 bases of the junction left unmatched. CDR3 length: 13 amino acids. CDR1 and CDR2 (germline): LNHDA, SQIVND (reference sequence). The CDR3: CASIDRGLTGYTF. The CDR3, as DNA: TGTGCCAGTATAGACAGGGGGCTGACTGGCTACACCTTC.